The next 22 T cell receptor beta chains were all read from a single sample in a study of T-cell reconstitution after alpha-beta-depleted transplantation in children. A library of TCRbeta sequences, prepared with unique molecular identifiers, was generated. In TCRdb, the PCR reads were re-called with MiXCR into one record per CDR3 protein. Of approximately 47,000 distinct CDR3 sequences listed, 52% are singletons. Sequenced material: peripheral blood, taken before TCRalphabeta/CD19-depleted stem cell transplant. The source is a boy under two years old with SCID, due to receive a stem cell transplant.

V is TRBV20-1 and J is TRBJ2-3; D gene unclear. The CDR3 length is 13 residues. V was clipped by 2 bases and J by 0 bases, with 6 bases between them. From germline, CDR1 is DFQATT and CDR2 SNEGSKA (reference sequence). This chain's CDR3 is CSARLYSTDTQYF. The CDR3 DNA sequence: TGCAGTGCTAGACTATACAGCACAGATACGCAGTATTTT.

The gene calls are TRBV7-2 and TRBJ1-2; no clear D gene. CDR3 length: 11 residues. The germline V gene encodes CDR1 SGHTA and CDR2 FQGNSA. V lost 5 bases and J lost 4, with 5 bases in between. CDR3 nucleotide sequence: TGTGCCAGCAGCGAAATCTATGGCTACACCTTC. Translation gives CASSEIYGYTF.

J is TRBJ1-2 and V is TRBV3-1; D gene unclear. Looked up from germline, CDR1 is LGHDT and CDR2 is YNNKEL (reference sequence). This CDR3 has 14 amino acids. V was shortened by 4 bases and J by 4 bases, with 13 bases between the two germline ends. CDR3 protein: CASSRDVGSYGYTF. CDR3 DNA sequence: TGTGCCAGCAGCCGGGATGTGGGGAGCTATGGCTACACCTTC.

This rearrangement joins TRBV20-1 to TRBJ1-6, with 7 nucleotides matching TRBD1. CDR1 is DFQATT, CDR2 SNEGSKA, per germline (reference sequence). The CDR3 covers 15 residues. Trimming at V came to 4 bases and at J to 3 bases, leaving 6 bases not matched to a gene. The DNA for the CDR3 is TGCAGTGCTAAGGCAAGGGACAGCTATAATTCACCCCTCCACTTT. This encodes CSAKARDSYNSPLHF.

This rearrangement joins TRBV6-1 to TRBJ2-5, with D possibly TRBD1 on 6 matching bases. This CDR3 contains 15 residues. The ends were cut back, 1 base at V and 4 bases at J, with 13 bases in the middle. The germline CDR1 and CDR2 sequences are MNHNS and SASEGT. CDR3 bases: TGTGCCAGCAGTGAAGACACTCACAGGGCAGAGACCCAGTACTTC. Its protein is CASSEDTHRAETQYF.

The chain is built from TRBV3-1 and TRBJ2-3; perhaps TRBD2 as D (7 bases). Germline values: CDR1 LGHDT, CDR2 YNNKEL (reference sequence). The CDR3 is made up of 17 amino acids. The V end was cut by 10 bases, the J end by 7 bases, with 30 bases between. CDR3 region: CATCARFMAGAAYTQYF. The DNA for the CDR3 is TGTGCCACCTGCGCCCGATTCATGGCGGGGGCCGCCTATACGCAGTATTTT.

This clonotype appeared once. The chain uses TRBV6-5 and TRBJ1-2; D might be TRBD1 (5 bases). Trimming removed 2 bases at V and 0 bases at J, with 10 bases between. The CDR3 has 15 residues. Germline V gene data show CDR1 as MNHEY and CDR2 as SVGAGI. The CDR3 reads CASSYPGGPNYGYTF. The CDR3 DNA follows: TGTGCCAGCAGTTACCCTGGGGGACCTAACTATGGCTACACCTTC.

This sequence joins TRBV2 and TRBJ2-7, with TRBD1 matching over 8 bases. Germline V gives CDR1 SNHLY, CDR2 FYNNEI. V lost 7 bases, J lost 2 bases, and 4 bases stayed unmatched. The CDR3 is made up of 13 amino acids. CDR3 nucleotide sequence: TGTGCCAGCACCGGACAGGGCACCTACGAGCAGTACTTC. Translation gives CASTGQGTYEQYF. Together with reference TRBV2 and TRBJ2-7, the CDR3 gives the full variable domain: EPEVTQTPSHQVTQMGQEVILRCVPISNHLYFYWYRQILGQKVEFLVSFYNNEISEKSEIFDDQFSVERPDGSNFTLKIRSTKLEDSAMYFCASTGQGTYEQYFGPGTRLTVT.

The chain joins TRBV9 to TRBJ2-5; 8 positions match TRBD1. CDR1 is SGDLS and CDR2 is YYNGEE in the germline V gene. The CDR3 has 14 residues. Trimming cost V 4 bases and J 5 bases; bases outside gene matches: 7. CDR3 in DNA: TGTGCCAGCAGCTCGGACAGGGACGGGGAGACCCAGTACTTC. This encodes CASSSDRDGETQYF.

The rearrangement uses TRBV6-1 and TRBJ2-7; D may match TRBD1 or TRBD2 (6 bases each). V lost 6 bases, J lost 3 bases, and 15 bases lay in between. Germline loops: CDR1 MNHNS, CDR2 SASEGT. The CDR3 is made up of 14 amino acids. The CDR3 sequence: CASRIDGGRYEQYF. The DNA for the CDR3 is TGTGCCAGCAGGATAGATGGGGGGCGCTACGAGCAGTACTTC.

The V call is TRBV28, the J call TRBJ2-5, with 8 bases fitting TRBD2. Germline CDR1 MDHEN, CDR2 SYDVKM. V shed 4 bases and J 1 base; nucleotides not matched to a gene: 5. The CDR3 totals 15 residues. In nucleotides, the CDR3 is TGTGCCAGCAGTTCCCCGGGACTAGGCCAAGAGACCCAGTACTTC. This codes for CASSSPGLGQETQYF.

This rearrangement joins TRBV7-8 to TRBJ2-5, with 8 bases that match TRBD2. CDR3 size: 16 residues. Germline CDR1 reads SGHVS; CDR2 reads FQNEAQ. J gave up 2 bases and V 5 bases, and 10 bases lay outside the gene matches. The CDR3 protein is CASSDYLTSGQETQYF. The DNA of the CDR3 is TGTGCCAGCAGCGACTATCTAACTAGCGGTCAAGAGACCCAGTACTTC.

The CDR3 loop reads CASSLAGARGETQYF. CDR3 bases: TGCGCCAGCAGCTTGGCAGGGGCGCGGGGAGAGACCCAGTACTTC. This chain joins TRBV5-1 and TRBJ2-5, with D perhaps TRBD1 or TRBD2 (6 bases each). Deletions cut 0 bases from V and 4 bases from J, with 13 bases between. The length of the CDR3 is 15 residues. Germline CDR1 reads SGHRS; CDR2 reads YFSETQ.

A single count supports this clonotype. This chain uses TRBV3-1 with TRBJ2-1; 11 positions match TRBD2. V was clipped by 1 base and J by 2 bases; unmatched bases: 7. Germline CDR1 LGHDT, CDR2 YNNKEL (reference sequence). This CDR3 is 18 amino acids long. Here the CDR3 DNA reads TGTGCCAGCAGCCAAGGAGGGACTAGCGGTATTCCCTACAATGAGCAGTTCTTC. Amino acids: CASSQGGTSGIPYNEQFF.

This chain connects TRBV12-2 to TRBJ2-7; the D call in the table, TRBD1, was not verified against the DNA. TRBV12-2 is a documented pseudogene. CDR3 length equals 15 residues. The CDR3 DNA is TGTGCAAGTCGCTCCCCCGGGACAGGGGGCTACGAGCAGTACTTC. Translation: CASRSPGTGGYEQYF.

The J gene is TRBJ2-5, the V gene TRBV5-1; the D gene is possibly TRBD2 (5 bases). V dropped 0 bases and J dropped 4 bases, with 13 bases sitting between them. This CDR3 contains 15 residues. CDR1 is SGHRS and CDR2 is YFSETQ in the germline V gene. CDR3 sequence (DNA): TGCGCCAGCAGCTTGGACCCTGGACTGGGAGAGACCCAGTACTTC. Translated, it gives CASSLDPGLGETQYF.

The chain is built from TRBV6-1 and TRBJ2-3, with D unclear. Trimming took off 8 bases at V and 3 bases at J, with 12 bases between the two ends. Germline loops: CDR1 MNHNS, CDR2 SASEGT. The CDR3 is 13 residues long. The CDR3 loop reads CASRASWTDTQYF. As DNA, the CDR3 is TGTGCCAGCCGGGCCTCATGGACAGATACGCAGTATTTT.

Only a few counts were recorded for this clonotype. The chain carries TRBV7-8 and TRBJ2-3; no firm D call. This CDR3 has 15 amino acids. The ends were cut back, 5 bases at V and 4 bases at J, with 16 bases in the middle. Germline V lookup: CDR1 SGHVS, CDR2 FQNEAQ. In DNA, the CDR3 is TGTGCCAGCAGCCCCCGCTTCCAGGCCTCAGATACGCAGTATTTT. It is translated as CASSPRFQASDTQYF.

Remarks on this clonotype: Sequence at one end of the junction differs from germline and may be a read error. The V and J genes are TRBV5-1 and TRBJ1-1; no reliable D call. CDR1 and CDR2 (germline): SGHRS, YFSETQ. This CDR3 comprises 15 residues. CDR3 loop: CASRLGGSTNTEAFF. In DNA, the CDR3 is TGCGCCAGCAGGTTGGGCGGGTCGACGAACACTGAAGCTTTCTTT.

The chain couples TRBV7-9 to TRBJ1-2, with 8 nucleotides matching TRBD1. Germline V gene data show CDR1 as SEHNR and CDR2 as FQNEAQ (reference sequence). The CDR3 spans 15 residues. V shed 5 bases and J 3 bases; nucleotides not matched to a gene: 8. CDR3 in amino acids: CASSEISTGDYGYTF. In DNA form, the CDR3 reads TGTGCCAGCAGCGAAATATCGACAGGGGACTATGGCTACACCTTC. Drawing the rest from reference TRBV7-9 and TRBJ1-2, the complete variable domain is DTGVSQNPRHKITKRGQNVTFRCDPISEHNRLYWYRQTLGQGPEFLTYFQNEAQLEKSRLLSDRFSAERPKGSFSTLEIQRTEQGDSAMYLCASSEISTGDYGYTFGSGTRLTVV.

The sample holds a few counts of this clonotype. This chain uses TRBV12-3 or TRBV12-4 with TRBJ2-3, with 11 bases that match TRBD2. The CDR3 runs 16 residues. V shed 7 bases, J shed 4 bases, and the junction held 10 bases outside the gene matches. DNA for the CDR3: TGTGCCAGCAACCTCTTAGCGGGGGGGCTCGCAGATACGCAGTATTTT. Amino acids: CASNLLAGGLADTQYF.

CDR3: CSVESSGGGEQYF. CDR3 in DNA: TGCAGTGTCGAATCTAGCGGGGGAGGCGAGCAGTACTTC. The chain uses TRBV20-1 and TRBJ2-7, with 10 nucleotides matching TRBD2. The CDR3 is 13 residues long. CDR1 and CDR2 from the germline V gene are DFQATT and SNEGSKA (reference sequence). With V trimmed by 7 bases and J by 6 bases, 9 bases remained unmatched.